The 19 T cell receptor beta chains given below trace back to one sample, sequenced in a study of blood T cell repertoires in COVID-19. The assay was immunoSEQ multiplex PCR, and TCRdb's table has in-frame clones only and misses some. The data contain fewer than 200,000 clones, about 78% of them singletons. The sequencing input was PBMCs or T cells enriched from blood (not recorded which). The receptors were gathered from a woman in her fifties or sixties who had recovered from COVID-19.

This rearrangement joins TRBV6-1 to TRBJ2-5, with D perhaps matching TRBD1 (6 bases). CDR1 and CDR2 (germline): MNHNS, SASEGT. V was shortened by 1 base and J by 4 bases, with 10 bases between the two germline ends. This CDR3 is 14 amino acids long. The CDR3 bases are TGTGCCAGCAGTGAAGGACAGGCCGTAGAGACCCAGTACTTC. Residues: CASSEGQAVETQYF.

This chain uses TRBV3-1 (or the pseudogene TRBV3-2) with TRBJ2-1; D uncertain. The length of the CDR3 is 13 residues. The germline gives CDR1 LGHDT, CDR2 YNNKEL (reference sequence). With 1 base removed from V and 9 bases from J, the gap between germline ends came to 10 bases. The CDR3: CASSQGVRFEQFF. The CDR3 DNA reads TGTGCCAGCAGCCAAGGAGTACGGTTTGAGCAGTTCTTC.

The chain carries TRBV4-1 and TRBJ2-1, with 10 bases matching TRBD2. Per the germline V gene, CDR1 is MGHRA and CDR2 is YSYEKL. Germline trimming cut 5 bases from V and 5 bases from J; bases unmatched to any gene: 15. The CDR3 loop spans 18 amino acids. The CDR3 loop reads CASSVRRSTSGKDNEQFF. The CDR3 nucleotides read TGCGCCAGCAGCGTCCGAAGGTCAACTAGCGGGAAGGACAATGAGCAGTTCTTC.

This clone was recorded a few times. The genes are TRBV7-2 and TRBJ1-5, with D hard to call. The CDR3 spans 13 residues. The V gene's germline CDR1 is SGHTA and CDR2 FQGNSA. V lost 8 bases and J 4 bases, leaving 12 bases between the germline ends. The DNA of the CDR3 is TGTGCCAGCTCTGTGTGGGAGAATCAGCCCCAGCATTTT. Translated, it gives CASSVWENQPQHF.

The V and J genes are TRBV6-1 and TRBJ2-2; D gene uncertain. Germline V gives CDR1 MNHNS, CDR2 SASEGT. This CDR3 has 13 amino acids. V was trimmed by 2 bases and J by 2 bases, leaving 3 bases between them. CDR3 DNA: TGTGCCAGCAGTGAACTAAACACCGGGGAGCTGTTTTTT. It codes for CASSELNTGELFF.

The chain joins TRBV30 to TRBJ2-2; D is unresolved. Germline lookup yields CDR1 GTSNPN and CDR2 SVGIG (reference sequence). The CDR3 loop spans 15 amino acids. The V end lost 4 bases, the J end lost 1 base, and 13 bases lay between the germline ends. The CDR3 region has the DNA TGTGCCTGGATGAGAGGCCCGGGGAACACCGGGGAGCTGTTTTTT. It specifies CAWMRGPGNTGELFF.

The chain uses TRBV6-5 and TRBJ1-2; 8 nucleotides align to TRBD1. The ends lost 4 bases at V and 4 bases at J; junction bases unmatched: 5. Germline lookup yields CDR1 MNHEY and CDR2 SVGAGI. The CDR3 spans 14 residues. In nucleotides, the CDR3 is TGTGCCAGCAGTTTACAGGGGGGGACCTATGGCTACACCTTC. Translated: CASSLQGGTYGYTF.

The rearrangement links TRBV2 to TRBJ2-5; TRBD2 might be the D (6 bases). Germline-derived CDR1 and CDR2 are SNHLY and FYNNEI. V was pared by 5 bases and J by 2 bases, with 15 bases between. The CDR3 is made up of 15 amino acids. CDR3 sequence reads: CASSSTAGTQETQYF. The DNA for the CDR3 is TGTGCCAGCAGTTCAACCGCGGGAACTCAAGAGACCCAGTACTTC. Variable domain in full (rest from reference TRBV2 and TRBJ2-5): EPEVTQTPSHQVTQMGQEVILRCVPISNHLYFYWYRQILGQKVEFLVSFYNNEISEKSEIFDDQFSVERPDGSNFTLKIRSTKLEDSAMYFCASSSTAGTQETQYFGPGTRLLVL.

The chain links TRBV25-1 to TRBJ2-7; tentatively, D is TRBD2 (5 bases). Germline V gene data show CDR1 as MGHDK and CDR2 as SYGVNS. The CDR3 extends over 16 amino acids. The V end lost 3 bases, the J end lost 3 bases, and 18 bases lay between the germline ends. CDR3 in amino acids: CASSDRPGYSFYEQYF. CDR3 nucleotide sequence: TGTGCCAGCAGTGACCGCCCGGGGTACTCGTTCTACGAGCAGTACTTC.

The CDR3 is CASSVEANSGNTIYF. The DNA for the CDR3 is TGTGCCAGCAGCGTAGAAGCTAACTCTGGAAACACCATATATTTT. V gene TRBV9 combines with J gene TRBJ1-3, with unresolved D. Trimming stripped 0 bases from V and 0 bases from J, with 7 bases between. The length of the CDR3 is 15 residues. The germline gives CDR1 SGDLS, CDR2 YYNGEE.

This clone was seen once. This chain joins TRBV19 and TRBJ1-5; weak D call: TRBD1 (6 bases). V was shortened by 9 bases and J by 1 base, with 13 bases between the two germline ends. The CDR3 has 14 residues. The germline gives CDR1 LNHDA, CDR2 SQIVND (reference sequence). This CDR3 is CASNLGQSNQPQHF. The CDR3 DNA follows: TGTGCCAGCAACCTCGGACAGAGCAATCAGCCCCAGCATTTT.

This clone has more than one count but fewer than ten. The rearrangement joins TRBV6-5 to TRBJ1-2; 7 positions agree with TRBD1. Trimming at V came to 0 bases and at J to 5 bases, leaving 6 bases not matched to a gene. Germline CDR1 reads MNHEY; CDR2 reads SVGAGI. This CDR3 contains 15 residues. The CDR3 DNA reads TGTGCCAGCAGTTACTCTCTGGACAGGAGATATGGCTACACCTTC. It encodes CASSYSLDRRYGYTF.

This chain joins TRBV23-1 and TRBJ2-5, with a possible D match to TRBD1 (7 bases). TRBV23-1 is noted as an ORF with a role that remains uncertain. The CDR3 loop spans 18 amino acids. Deletions cut 0 bases from V and 5 bases from J, with 22 bases between. The CDR3 loop reads CASSQSIAGGGVRETQYF. CDR3 DNA: TGCGCCAGCAGTCAATCTATCGCAGGGGGAGGAGTACGGGAGACCCAGTACTTC.

The chain uses TRBV28 and TRBJ1-5; weak D call: TRBD1 (6 bases). The CDR3 has 13 residues. Germline CDR1 reads MDHEN; CDR2 reads SYDVKM. With 8 bases removed from V and 3 bases from J, the gap between germline ends came to 11 bases. Written as DNA, the CDR3 is TGTGCCAGCCTTGGGGGCCCCAATCAGCCCCAGCATTTT. It yields the protein CASLGGPNQPQHF. Full variable domain (rest looked up from reference TRBV28 and TRBJ1-5): DVKVTQSSRYLVKRTGEKVFLECVQDMDHENMFWYRQDPGLGLRLIYFSYDVKMKEKGDIPEGYSVSREKKERFSLILESASTNQTSMYLCASLGGPNQPQHFGDGTRLSIL.

V usage is TRBV19 and J usage is TRBJ1-1; 12 bases fit TRBD1. The V segment lost 10 bases and the J segment 3 bases; nucleotides outside the gene matches: 6. CDR3 length: 14 residues. Germline V gene data show CDR1 as LNHDA and CDR2 as SQIVND (reference sequence). The CDR3 loop reads CATGTGGAYTEAFF. For the CDR3, the DNA is TGTGCCACCGGGACAGGGGGCGCATACACTGAAGCTTTCTTT.

V and J are TRBV3-1 (or the pseudogene TRBV3-2) and TRBJ1-1, with D perhaps TRBD1 (6 bases). This CDR3 has 14 residues. Germline values: CDR1 LGHDT, CDR2 YNNKEL (reference sequence). With 1 base removed from V and 5 bases from J, the gap between germline ends came to 11 bases. CDR3: CASSQVQGRTEAFF. CDR3 DNA sequence: TGTGCCAGCAGCCAAGTTCAGGGGCGGACTGAAGCTTTCTTT.

This rearrangement joins TRBV24-1 to TRBJ2-3, with a tentative D call TRBD1 (5 bases). CDR1 is KGHDR, CDR2 SFDVKD, per germline. Trimming pared 2 bases from V and 1 base from J, leaving 18 bases between. The CDR3 loop spans 18 amino acids. This CDR3 is CATSDSPVGAKGTDTQYF. CDR3 DNA: TGTGCCACCAGTGATTCCCCAGTTGGGGCTAAGGGCACAGATACGCAGTATTTT.

In this sample, this clone turned up a few times. The chain is built from TRBV7-8 and TRBJ1-1; TRBD1 matches at 9 bases. The length of the CDR3 is 16 residues. Germline CDR1 is SGHVS and CDR2 is FQNEAQ. The V and J ends lost 5 bases and 4 bases, in that order; junction bases with no gene match: 11. CDR3 nucleotide sequence: TGTGCCAGCAGCCTAAGGACAGGGGTCTCGGTCACTGAAGCTTTCTTT. Residues: CASSLRTGVSVTEAFF.

V usage is TRBV6-2 or TRBV6-3 and J usage is TRBJ1-2; D is ambiguous. The germline V gene has CDR1 MNHEY and CDR2 SVGEGT. The CDR3 covers 16 residues. V dropped 2 bases and J dropped 5 bases, with 18 bases sitting between them. CDR3 in DNA: TGTGCCAGCAGTTACGGGCAGGCCCCGAGCGGGTATGGCTACACCTTC. It codes for CASSYGQAPSGYGYTF.